The present entry profiles one TCR beta chain with its context. Its antigen is as yet unknown. Germline CDR1 reads SGHTA; CDR2 reads FQGNSA. The V gene lost 5 bases and the J gene lost 5 bases, with 21 bases spanning the gap. The CDR3 is made up of 16 amino acids. The data stem from a study of response to subunit inactivated influenza vaccine. TCRdb independently ran MiXCR on the RT-PCR reads; one entry per CDR3 protein. The data show about 520,000 distinct CDR3 sequences, less than 30% seen once. Study-level findings and limits: Authors suggested seasonal influenza vaccinations each recruit few new T cells.

The clonotype originates from a man in his fifties who received an inactivated influenza vaccine. The sequencing used CD4+ T cells sorted from PBMCs, collected about 5 days after vaccination. The chain couples TRBV7-2 to TRBJ2-5; D remains unclear. The CDR3 protein is CASSLGRITPSETQYF. CDR3 coding DNA: TGTGCCAGCAGCCTAGGACGGATTACCCCTTCGGAGACCCAGTACTTC.